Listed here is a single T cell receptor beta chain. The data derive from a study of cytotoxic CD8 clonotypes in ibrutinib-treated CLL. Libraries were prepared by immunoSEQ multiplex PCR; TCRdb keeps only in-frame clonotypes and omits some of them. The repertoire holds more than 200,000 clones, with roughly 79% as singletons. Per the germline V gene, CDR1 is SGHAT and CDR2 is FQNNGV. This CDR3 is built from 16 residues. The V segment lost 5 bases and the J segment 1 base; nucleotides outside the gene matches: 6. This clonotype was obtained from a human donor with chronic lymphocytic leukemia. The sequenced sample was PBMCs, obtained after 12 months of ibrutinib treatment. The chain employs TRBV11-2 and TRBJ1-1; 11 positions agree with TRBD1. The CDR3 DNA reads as TGTGCCAGCAGCACTTGGACAGGGGGCCGGAACACTGAAGCTTTCTTT. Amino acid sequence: CASSTWTGGRNTEAFF.